The 26 T cell receptor beta chains in this list originate from one sample, sequenced in a study of CD8+ T cells in alopecia areata listed by TCRdb under 2018. The sample's treatment or condition label, in plain terms: oral pan-JAK inhibitor, 5-10 mg twice daily. Libraries were made using the immunoSEQ multiplex PCR assay. To provide template for TCR sequencing, every sample had RNA extracted and reverse transcribed into cDNA. As stored in TCRdb, this immuneACCESS dataset retains in-frame rearrangements with V and J assigned. A fraction of the clones does not appear; measured against another copy, unresolved V genes explain less than half of the discrepancy, and the remainder lacks a known reason. The sample data list some 180,000 clones, and around 49% of these were observed just once. The ten largest make up roughly a tenth of the sample. The specimen was CD8+ T cells sorted from blood, collected between weeks 51 and 54, from a patient treated with tofacitinib. The receptors derive from a human donor with alopecia areata.

The CDR3 DNA reads as TGTGCCAGCCGATCGATTGGCACAGATACGCAGTATTTT. This gives the protein CASRSIGTDTQYF. The rearrangement links TRBV11-2 to TRBJ2-3; D call uncertain. V dropped 8 bases and J dropped 1 base, with 10 bases sitting between them. This CDR3 is built from 13 residues. Germline V lookup: CDR1 SGHAT, CDR2 FQNNGV.

About this clone: Within the sample, other DNA sequences also encode this same CDR3. The chain carries TRBV25-1 and TRBJ1-2; D call uncertain. The V and J ends lost 3 bases and 4 bases respectively, with 9 bases between them. The CDR3 is 13 residues long. Germline CDR1 MGHDK, CDR2 SYGVNS. The CDR3 sequence: CASSEGGGYGYTF. In nucleotides, the CDR3 is TGTGCCAGCAGTGAGGGCGGTGGCTATGGCTACACCTTC.

This chain uses TRBV6-5 with TRBJ2-2; 7 bases fit TRBD1. Looked up from germline, CDR1 is MNHEY and CDR2 is SVGAGI. This CDR3 has 15 amino acids. The junction had 7 bases not matched to a gene; V was cut back by 2 bases and J by 7 bases. The CDR3, as DNA: TGTGCCAGCAGTTACCTGGACAGGCCCGACGGGGAGCTGTTTTTT. Protein sequence: CASSYLDRPDGELFF.

This chain joins TRBV2 and TRBJ2-3; perhaps TRBD1 as D (5 bases). Deletions cut 8 bases from V and 0 bases from J, with 9 bases between. CDR3 size: 13 residues. Per germline, CDR1 SNHLY and CDR2 FYNNEI. In DNA form, the CDR3 reads TGTGCCAGCCTTCAGGGAAGCACAGATACGCAGTATTTT. Translation: CASLQGSTDTQYF.

There are a few counts of this clone. The V gene is TRBV5-5, the J gene TRBJ2-6; D is uncertain. V lost 0 bases, J lost 0 bases, and 7 bases lay in between. The germline CDR1 and CDR2 sequences are SGHKS and YYEKEE (reference sequence). The CDR3 is 16 residues long. The CDR3 spells CASSLAAYSGANVLTF. The CDR3 DNA reads as TGTGCCAGCAGCTTGGCCGCCTACTCTGGGGCCAACGTCCTGACTTTC.

The chain couples TRBV10-3 to TRBJ2-3, with 9 bases identical to TRBD1. From germline, CDR1 is ENHRY and CDR2 SYGVKD. This CDR3 is built from 15 residues. V lost 6 bases, J lost 2 bases, and 6 bases stayed unmatched. Written as DNA, the CDR3 is TGTGCCATCAGAGAAACAGGGGGCCCCACAGATACGCAGTATTTT. Translating gives CAIRETGGPTDTQYF.

The chain has TRBV4-3 and TRBJ2-5, with TRBD2 matching over 14 bases. J gave up 2 bases and V 4 bases, and 6 bases lay outside the gene matches. The CDR3 covers 17 residues. Germline CDR1 is LGHNA and CDR2 is YSLEER. CDR3 loop: CASSRVGLAGVQETQYF. The CDR3 DNA is TGCGCCAGCAGCCGAGTGGGACTAGCGGGGGTACAAGAGACCCAGTACTTC.

This clone was found a few times. The chain joins TRBV4-2 to TRBJ2-2; 8 nucleotides match TRBD2. The germline V gene has CDR1 LGHNA and CDR2 YNFKEQ. The CDR3 loop spans 14 amino acids. Trimming cost V 5 bases and J 7 bases; bases outside gene matches: 6. The CDR3, as DNA: TGTGCCAGCAGCGGGGGACTAGAAGTCGGGGAGCTGTTTTTT. Translation gives CASSGGLEVGELFF.

In its sample, this clone was seen once. V is TRBV14 and J is TRBJ2-3; no reliable D call. The CDR3 extends over 13 amino acids. Germline values: CDR1 SGHDN, CDR2 FVKESK. Trimming cost V 4 bases and J 8 bases, with 13 bases left between them. DNA of the CDR3: TGTGCCAGCAGCCTGTCTTCAGTTGTTACGCAGTATTTT. Amino acids: CASSLSSVVTQYF.

This clone was recorded only once. The chain has TRBV5-1 and TRBJ2-7; D not resolved. This CDR3 comprises 13 residues. The germline gives CDR1 SGHRS, CDR2 YFSETQ. V was trimmed by 5 bases and J by 0 bases, leaving 9 bases between them. Here the CDR3 DNA reads TGCGCCAGCAGACTCAGAGGCTCCTACGAGCAGTACTTC. Translating it yields CASRLRGSYEQYF.

This chain connects TRBV11-2 to TRBJ2-2; unclear D gene. Germline CDR1 is SGHAT and CDR2 is FQNNGV. V was shortened by 3 bases and J by 3 bases, with 11 bases between the two germline ends. CDR3 length: 15 amino acids. CDR3 sequence reads: CASSLKGRDTGELFF. The CDR3 region has the DNA TGTGCCAGCAGCTTGAAGGGTAGAGACACCGGGGAGCTGTTTTTT.

The chain combines TRBV25-1 with TRBJ2-2; D may be TRBD2 (6 bases). CDR3 size: 14 residues. Germline CDR1 is MGHDK and CDR2 is SYGVNS. Deletions cut 3 bases from V and 5 bases from J, with 10 bases between. CDR3 in amino acids: CASSESGETGELFF. The CDR3 DNA is TGTGCCAGCAGTGAGTCGGGAGAGACCGGGGAGCTGTTTTTT.

This clone was picked up a small number of times. The junction and the germline gene differ at one end; a read error may be behind it. This chain links TRBV5-6 with TRBJ2-7, with 8 nucleotides matching TRBD2. Germline CDR1 and CDR2: SGHDT and YYEEEE. This CDR3 is built from 15 residues. As DNA, the CDR3 is TGTGCCAGCAGCTTGGCGGCGGGGGGACTCTACGAGCGGTACTTC. As protein: CASSLAAGGLYERYF.

This chain uses TRBV9 with TRBJ2-2; D is unresolved. Trimming shortened V by 5 bases and J by 3 bases, and 5 bases separated the two germline ends. This CDR3 is 12 amino acids long. Per germline, CDR1 SGDLS and CDR2 YYNGEE. The CDR3 nucleotides are TGTGCCAGCAGGAGGTACACCGGGGAGCTGTTTTTT. Its translation is CASRRYTGELFF.

The chain is built from TRBV5-4 and TRBJ1-1, with D perhaps matching TRBD1 (5 bases). The CDR3 sequence is 13 residues long. CDR1 and CDR2 (germline): SGHNT, YYREEE (reference sequence). The ends were cut back, 5 bases at V and 4 bases at J, with 12 bases in the middle. CDR3 in amino acids: CASSLRGGTEAFF. The DNA of the CDR3 is TGTGCCAGCAGTTTGAGGGGTGGCACTGAAGCTTTCTTT.

CDR3 DNA sequence: TGCAGCGTTGAAGAGGGGGTCGTCTCCTACAATGAGCAGTTCTTC. Translation: CSVEEGVVSYNEQFF. The chain has TRBV29-1 and TRBJ2-1; D might be TRBD1 or TRBD2, each matching 5 bases. V lost 0 bases and J 0 bases, leaving 9 bases between the germline ends. The CDR3 runs 15 residues. Germline V CDR1 and CDR2: SQVTM, ANQGSEA.

The chain recombines TRBV29-1 with TRBJ2-7; 8 positions agree with TRBD1. The CDR3 consists of 14 residues. From germline, CDR1 is SQVTM and CDR2 ANQGSEA. J lost 2 bases, V lost 4 bases, and 7 bases had no gene match. The CDR3 region has the DNA TGCAGCGTTGCCCAAGGACAGGGAACCTACGAGCAGTACTTC. Translated, it gives CSVAQGQGTYEQYF.

This clone was seen a few times. The V and J genes are TRBV25-1 and TRBJ2-5; tentative D call: TRBD1 (5 bases). With the DNA end fitting TRBJ2-7 better, the J assignment may be wrong. The germline V gene encodes CDR1 MGHDK and CDR2 SYGVNS. This CDR3 region has 13 residues. The CDR3 loop reads CASTNGAAYEQYF. In DNA form, the CDR3 reads TGTGCCAGCACCAATGGGGCCGCCTACGAGCAGTACTTC.

This clone was picked up a small number of times. V gene TRBV4-1 combines with J gene TRBJ1-6; D not resolved. CDR1 is MGHRA and CDR2 is YSYEKL in the germline V gene. The CDR3 sequence is 15 residues long. The V end was cut by 4 bases, the J end by 0 bases, with 7 bases between. CDR3 amino acids: CASSLRSSYNSPLHF. The CDR3 bases are TGCGCCAGCAGCCTCAGGAGCTCCTATAATTCACCCCTCCACTTT.

The chain links TRBV18 to TRBJ1-1; D is unclear. The length of the CDR3 is 12 residues. Germline CDR1 KGHSH, CDR2 LQKENI. With 0 bases removed from V and 9 bases from J, the gap between germline ends came to 8 bases. CDR3 nucleotide sequence: TGTGCCAGCTCACCACCTTCCGGGAAAGCTTTCTTT. Amino acid sequence: CASSPPSGKAFF.

This clone turned up a few times. The chain uses TRBV5-1 and TRBJ2-1; 10 nucleotides match TRBD2. Unmatched junction bases numbered 9, after V lost 2 bases and J lost 4 bases. The CDR3 totals 17 residues. Germline loops: CDR1 SGHRS, CDR2 YFSETQ. CDR3 in amino acids: CASSFTLAGSGYNEQFF. The CDR3 DNA is TGCGCCAGCAGCTTCACACTAGCGGGGTCGGGGTACAATGAGCAGTTCTTC.

The chain employs TRBV27 and TRBJ1-1; the match to TRBD1 covers 9 bases. The germline V gene encodes CDR1 MNHEY and CDR2 SMNVEV (reference sequence). V shed 8 bases, J shed 1 base, and the junction held 11 bases outside the gene matches. CDR3 length equals 16 residues. In DNA, the CDR3 is TGTGCCAGCCTTGGGGGGACAGGGAGAAGGAACACTGAAGCTTTCTTT. This translates into CASLGGTGRRNTEAFF.

CDR3 DNA sequence: TGTGCCAGCAGCTCCTCGCGGGGCGCTATGGGTGGCTACACCTTC. It specifies CASSSSRGAMGGYTF. V is TRBV6-5 and J is TRBJ1-2; a weak D match, TRBD1 (5 bases). The CDR3 sequence is 15 residues long. The germline V gene has CDR1 MNHEY and CDR2 SVGAGI. V lost 6 bases to trimming and J lost 7 bases, with 21 bases between them.

This rearrangement joins TRBV4-1 to TRBJ2-7; TRBD1 matches at 8 bases. This CDR3 is built from 15 residues. V lost 1 base, J lost 2 bases, and 4 bases stayed unmatched. The V gene's germline CDR1 is MGHRA and CDR2 YSYEKL. The CDR3: CASSQGQGSPYEQYF. CDR3 nucleotide sequence: TGCGCCAGCAGCCAAGGACAGGGGTCCCCCTACGAGCAGTACTTC.

The rearrangement links TRBV7-9 to TRBJ1-1; D gene uncertain. The CDR3 length is 15 residues. Trimming took 4 bases from V and 4 from J, leaving 16 bases between them. Germline CDR1 SEHNR, CDR2 FQNEAQ (reference sequence). This chain's CDR3 is CASSWQGVGGTEAFF. The CDR3 coding sequence is TGTGCCAGCAGCTGGCAAGGTGTGGGCGGCACTGAAGCTTTCTTT.

This clone has only a few counts. The chain employs TRBV7-9 and TRBJ1-4, with D unclear. Between the trimmed V and J ends, which lost 0 bases and 0 bases, there was a span of 5 bases. CDR3 length equals 15 residues. CDR1 is SEHNR and CDR2 is FQNEAQ in the germline V gene (reference sequence). In DNA, the CDR3 is TGTGCCAGCAGCTTAGCCGTTGCAACTAATGAAAAACTGTTTTTT. Amino acids: CASSLAVATNEKLFF.